This TCR beta chain emerged from a study of blood T cell repertoires in COVID-19. V shed 4 bases and J 2 bases; nucleotides not matched to a gene: 7. The CDR3 spans 16 residues. CDR1 is MGHRA and CDR2 is YSYEKL in the germline V gene. During active infection, Seattle patients enrolled and were then monitored through disease. In the authors' methods: Reference gene primer amplification gave nucleated cell count estimates. TCRdb's table, derived via immunoSEQ multiplex PCR, lists solely in-frame clones and lacks some. The V and J calls and clone size were taken over from that table, and D and trimming were inferred from the DNA. The sample has hundreds of thousands of clones; approximately 89% are singletons.

This sequence was found in a man aged 18 to 30 with COVID-19, enrolled during active disease. The V gene is TRBV4-1, the J gene TRBJ2-3; 9 bases fit TRBD2. Specimen: peripheral blood. The CDR3 DNA sequence: TGCGCCAGCAGCCCCTATCTAGCGGGGACCACAGATACGCAGTATTTT. Amino acid sequence: CASSPYLAGTTDTQYF.